The 6 T cell receptor beta chains below all came from one sample that was sequenced in a study of shared clonotypes between healthy human individuals. Repertoires were generated with immunoSEQ multiplex PCR, while TCRdb's copy carries only in-frame clones and drops some. The sample consists of under 1,100,000 clones, around 82% of them appearing once. The material sequenced was memory CD4+ T cells from PBMCs. The subset is: CD45RA-negative fraction. The receptors were sampled from a man aged 18 to 29 in good health. Some clones in this sample may be carry-over from other donors' samples.

The chain couples TRBV5-4 to TRBJ2-5; 10 positions agree with TRBD2. V shed 4 bases, J shed 4 bases, and the junction held 10 bases outside the gene matches. This CDR3 is 16 amino acids long. CDR1 is SGHNT and CDR2 is YYREEE in the germline V gene (reference sequence). In DNA, the CDR3 is TGTGCCAGCAGCAACCCACCCACTAGCGGGGTAGAGACCCAGTACTTC. This encodes CASSNPPTSGVETQYF.

The CDR3 reads CAWSVLRRTSGRNTGELFF. As DNA, the CDR3 is TGTGCCTGGAGTGTACTACGTCGGACTAGCGGGAGAAACACCGGGGAGCTGTTTTTT. The rearrangement uses TRBV30 and TRBJ2-2; the match to TRBD2 covers 13 bases. Unmatched junction bases numbered 9, after V lost 0 bases and J lost 2 bases. The germline V gene has CDR1 GTSNPN and CDR2 SVGIG (reference sequence). CDR3 length: 19 amino acids.

This chain uses TRBV29-1 with TRBJ1-2, with D perhaps TRBD1 (5 bases). Trimming pared 7 bases from V and 3 bases from J, leaving 21 bases between. The CDR3 runs to 15 residues. The germline V gene has CDR1 SQVTM and CDR2 ANQGSEA. The CDR3 sequence is CSGAYSTAFHYGYTF. The CDR3 nucleotides are TGCAGCGGTGCATATTCGACAGCCTTTCACTATGGCTACACCTTC.

V is TRBV5-1 and J is TRBJ2-3, with D perhaps TRBD1 or TRBD2 (5 bases each). The CDR3 length is 15 residues. Germline values: CDR1 SGHRS, CDR2 YFSETQ. V gave up 0 bases and J gave up 1 base, with 9 bases separating them. CDR3 coding DNA: TGCGCCAGCAGCTTGGGGCTGGGGGGCACAGATACGCAGTATTTT. It codes for CASSLGLGGTDTQYF.

A word on this clone: Other nucleotide sequences in the sample specify the same CDR3. The chain combines TRBV18 with TRBJ2-1; D not resolved. V dropped 0 bases and J dropped 9 bases, with 3 bases sitting between them. The CDR3 totals 11 residues. Germline-derived CDR1 and CDR2 are KGHSH and LQKENI. The CDR3 sequence: CASSPPGEQFF. The CDR3 coding sequence is TGTGCCAGCTCACCACCGGGTGAGCAGTTCTTC.

The rearrangement uses TRBV7-9 and TRBJ2-5; weak D call: TRBD2 (5 bases). Trimming took off 7 bases at V and 2 bases at J, with 8 bases between the two ends. The CDR3 is made up of 12 amino acids. CDR1 is SEHNR, CDR2 FQNEAQ, per germline (reference sequence). The CDR3 loop reads CASTEGQETQYF. For the CDR3, the DNA is TGTGCCAGCACTGAGGGACAAGAGACCCAGTACTTC.